This T cell receptor beta chain stems from a study of blood T cell repertoires in COVID-19 (dated by TCRdb to about 2020). In the study overall: Samples from collaborators originated in the United States, Italy and Spain and spanned both the acute and convalescent phases of COVID-19. The prospective study material was composed of cDNA or gDNA derived from T cells, B-cell-depleted T cells, or PBMCs. Deeply sampled blood TCRbeta repertoires from subjects exposed to, actively infected with, or recovered from COVID-19 were included in the dataset. The repertoires were released in a freely available public database meant as a resource for research on the immune response to SARS-CoV-2. Samples were obtained from the ongoing ImmuneRACE study (first 160 participants) and from 1,000 to 1,500 subjects provided by 6 global collaborators. Sample metadata almost always included a de-identified subject ID, COVID-19 status, age in years and sex. HLA class I and class II types, where available, came from metadata supplied by the sample provider rather than from assay-based typing.

Each collaborating institution followed its own protocols to collect whole blood in K2EDTA tubes. For TCRbeta analysis, collaborator samples were shipped as frozen whole blood, as isolated PBMCs, or as DNA extracted from either sample type. A remark on this clone: The target of this receptor is not known. Base qualities are missing; no much larger clone stands one base away.

TCRbeta CDR3 regions were amplified from genomic DNA by means of the immunoSEQ Assay, a bias-controlled multiplex PCR. Regarding the original processing steps: The number of nucleated cells in each sample was estimated from the amplification of reference gene primers within the assay. To quantify the absolute abundance of each unique TCRbeta CDR3 rearrangement, sequence reads were collapsed and filtered. For each sample, productive Simpson clonality was calculated by taking the square root of Simpson's diversity index across productive rearrangements. Sourced from immuneACCESS, this table was stored by TCRdb with only in-frame sequences that have V and J called. A share of the clones is absent; for the studies checked, an unresolved V gene accounts for under half, and the remainder has no known explanation. V and J calls and clone size follow that table, whereas D and trimming were derived from the DNA. Recorded for this sample are around 60,000 clones; 90% to 95% of them occurred a single time. The ten most abundant clones make up around 4.3% of the sample.

Beyond this particular receptor, the publication reports: The quantity of clinical and demographic metadata differed by source and by participant and was supplied without curation.

From its cysteine to its phenylalanine, the CDR3 spans 12 amino acids. The kept DNA is CDR3 alone, 36 bases in frame from the first base. V and J lose 10 bases and 2 bases, and a span of 9 bases separates them. What was sequenced was peripheral blood. The sequence is built from TRBV12-3 or TRBV12-4 and TRBJ1-5, with the D gene uncertain. The TCR originated in a man aged 50-60 years with active COVID-19. The DNA sequence follows: TGTGCCACCCGCGTAGGCAATCAGCCCCAGCATTTT. It codes for CATRVGNQPQHF.